Below are 10 T cell receptor beta chains sequenced from a single sample in a study of OX40 agonist ivuxolimab in advanced cancers. The repertoire was sequenced with immunoSEQ multiplex PCR; TCRdb's copy has only in-frame clones and lacks some. The sample lists 85,000 to 100,000 clones, roughly 94% occurring once. The source material was CD4+ or CD8+ T cells sorted from blood, sampled in a trial of the OX40 agonist ivuxolimab. The receptors stem from an adult with an advanced solid tumor such as melanoma, head and neck, liver or kidney cancer.

This clone was recorded a few times. V gene TRBV18 combines with J gene TRBJ1-5, with D perhaps matching TRBD1 (6 bases). The CDR3 totals 14 residues. In germline, CDR1 is KGHSH, CDR2 LQKENI. V lost 3 bases and J 7 bases, leaving 13 bases between the germline ends. The CDR3 coding sequence is TGTGCCAGCTCACCCGAACAGGGTGGACAGCCCCAGCATTTT. It encodes CASSPEQGGQPQHF.

CDR3 residues: CASSLSGRGTDTQYF. Written as DNA, the CDR3 is TGTGCCAGCAGTTTAAGCGGGCGCGGGACAGATACGCAGTATTTT. The rearrangement joins TRBV28 to TRBJ2-3; the D gene is possibly TRBD2 (6 bases). Germline V gene lookup returns CDR1 MDHEN and CDR2 SYDVKM. The CDR3 covers 15 residues. V was clipped by 2 bases and J by 3 bases, with 12 bases between them.

The V and J genes are TRBV9 and TRBJ1-4; possible D gene TRBD1, 5 bases. Germline values: CDR1 SGDLS, CDR2 YYNGEE. V lost 1 base to trimming and J lost 8 bases, with 15 bases between them. The CDR3 spans 15 residues. The CDR3 is CASSVLGTPGEKLFF. The CDR3 nucleotides are TGTGCCAGCAGCGTATTGGGGACCCCGGGGGAAAAACTGTTTTTT.

The chain joins TRBV4-2 to TRBJ2-7; 9 nucleotides line up with TRBD2. This CDR3 is 15 amino acids long. Germline V gene lookup returns CDR1 LGHNA and CDR2 YNFKEQ. Trimming at V came to 3 bases and at J to 1 base, leaving 4 bases not matched to a gene. The CDR3 protein is CASSQTSGSSYEQYF. CDR3 in DNA: TGTGCCAGCAGCCAGACTAGCGGAAGTTCCTACGAGCAGTACTTC.

The chain employs TRBV19 and TRBJ2-1; 11 bases line up with TRBD2. With V trimmed by 8 bases and J by 3 bases, 6 bases remained unmatched. The CDR3 extends over 15 amino acids. The germline gives CDR1 LNHDA, CDR2 SQIVND (reference sequence). The CDR3 protein is CASGPGTSGYNEQFF. DNA for the CDR3: TGTGCCAGTGGCCCCGGGACTAGCGGCTACAATGAGCAGTTCTTC.

This chain links TRBV7-2 with TRBJ1-5; weak D call: TRBD1 (5 bases). V was clipped by 5 bases and J by 0 bases, with 11 bases between them. The CDR3 totals 15 residues. Germline CDR1 reads SGHTA; CDR2 reads FQGNSA. DNA of the CDR3: TGTGCCAGCAGCCCCGGGGGGTATAGCAATCAGCCCCAGCATTTT. This translates into CASSPGGYSNQPQHF.

The rearrangement links TRBV29-1 to TRBJ2-7; TRBD1 matches 7 bases. V dropped 0 bases and J dropped 6; count of bases not matched to a gene: 8. The CDR3 totals 14 residues. Germline V gene sequence: CDR1 SQVTM, CDR2 ANQGSEA. CDR3 in amino acids: CSVEDFLGGGEQYF. CDR3 coding DNA: TGCAGCGTTGAAGATTTTCTAGGGGGCGGCGAGCAGTACTTC.

The V call is TRBV7-9, the J call TRBJ2-3, with D unclear. Germline V CDR1 and CDR2: SEHNR, FQNEAQ (reference sequence). The CDR3 runs to 14 residues. Trimming removed 1 base from V and 1 base from J, with 6 bases in between. For the CDR3, the DNA is TGTGCCAGCAGCTTAGACATCCGCACAGATACGCAGTATTTT. As protein: CASSLDIRTDTQYF.

This clone was recorded a few times. One junction end disagrees with the germline gene, perhaps due to a read error. This chain uses TRBV6-1 with TRBJ1-1; D unclear. Germline CDR1 is MNHNS and CDR2 is SASEGT. This CDR3 contains 11 residues. CDR3 in DNA: TGCCTCCTTCTGGGGAACACTGAAGCTTTCTTT. This sequence encodes CLLLGNTEAFF.

This rearrangement joins TRBV5-1 to TRBJ1-1; perhaps TRBD1 as D (6 bases). The CDR3 spans 15 residues. Germline V gene lookup returns CDR1 SGHRS and CDR2 YFSETQ. V was trimmed by 5 bases and J by 4 bases, leaving 18 bases between them. The CDR3, as DNA: TGCGCCAGCAGACAGGGAATAGCGTCTATCACTGAAGCTTTCTTT. It yields the protein CASRQGIASITEAFF.